This TCR beta chain was found in a study of cytomegalovirus exposure and HLA in healthy donors. The PCR had 60 Vbeta and 13 Jbeta primers. The assay was immunoSEQ multiplex PCR, and TCRdb's table has in-frame clones only and misses some. Of more than 100,000 clones detected, 75% to 85% appear once; the ten largest clones hold 1.2% to 1.5%. The CDR3 is 14 amino acids. Unmatched junction bases numbered 4, after V lost 0 bases and J lost 7 bases. Germline CDR1 and CDR2: SGHRS and YFSETQ. The clonotype comes from a woman in her forties in good health and CMV-seronegative. Input material: PBMCs. The rearrangement joins TRBV5-1 to TRBJ2-7, with TRBD1 matching 10 bases. Here the CDR3 reads CASSLGGQGIEQYF. The CDR3 DNA reads TGCGCCAGCAGCTTGGGGGGACAGGGGATTGAGCAGTACTTC.